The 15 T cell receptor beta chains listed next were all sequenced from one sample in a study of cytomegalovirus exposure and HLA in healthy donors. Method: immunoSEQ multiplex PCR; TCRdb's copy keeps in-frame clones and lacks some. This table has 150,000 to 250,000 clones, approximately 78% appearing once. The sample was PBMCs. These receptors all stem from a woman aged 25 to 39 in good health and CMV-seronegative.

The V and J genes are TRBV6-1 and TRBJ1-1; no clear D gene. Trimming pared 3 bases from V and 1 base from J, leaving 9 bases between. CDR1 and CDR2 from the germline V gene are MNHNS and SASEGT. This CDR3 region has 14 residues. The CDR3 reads CASSDSSENTEAFF. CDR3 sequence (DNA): TGTGCCAGCAGTGACTCGAGTGAGAACACTGAAGCTTTCTTT.

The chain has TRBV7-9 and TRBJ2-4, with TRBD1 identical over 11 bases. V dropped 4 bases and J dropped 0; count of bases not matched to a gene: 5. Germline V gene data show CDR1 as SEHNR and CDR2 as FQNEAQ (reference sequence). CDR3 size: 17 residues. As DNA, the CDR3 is TGTGCCAGCAGCTCTGGACAGGGGGCGAAAGCCAAAAACATTCAGTACTTC. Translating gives CASSSGQGAKAKNIQYF.

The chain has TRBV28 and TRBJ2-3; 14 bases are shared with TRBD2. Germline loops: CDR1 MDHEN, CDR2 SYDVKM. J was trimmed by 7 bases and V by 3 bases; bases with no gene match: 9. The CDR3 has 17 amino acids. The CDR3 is CASSFRTSGGPRNTQYF. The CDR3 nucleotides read TGTGCCAGCAGTTTCCGGACTAGCGGGGGGCCCAGGAATACGCAGTATTTT.

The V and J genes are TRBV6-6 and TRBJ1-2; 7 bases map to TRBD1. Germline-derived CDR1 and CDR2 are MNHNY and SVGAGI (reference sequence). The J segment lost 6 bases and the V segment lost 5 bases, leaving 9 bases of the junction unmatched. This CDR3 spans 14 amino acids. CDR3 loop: CASSHADREDGYTF. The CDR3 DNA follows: TGTGCCAGCAGTCACGCCGACAGGGAGGATGGCTACACCTTC.

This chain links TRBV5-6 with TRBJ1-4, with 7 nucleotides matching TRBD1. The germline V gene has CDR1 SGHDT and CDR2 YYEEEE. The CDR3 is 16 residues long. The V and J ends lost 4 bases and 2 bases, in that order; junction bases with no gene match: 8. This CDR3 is CASSPSDRVTNEKLFF. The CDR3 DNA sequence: TGTGCCAGCAGCCCCAGCGACAGGGTTACTAATGAAAAACTGTTTTTT.

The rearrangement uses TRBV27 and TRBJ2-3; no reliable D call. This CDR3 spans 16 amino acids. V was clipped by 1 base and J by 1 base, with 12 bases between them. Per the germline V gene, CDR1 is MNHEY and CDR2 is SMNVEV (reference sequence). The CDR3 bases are TGTGCCAGCAGTTTATTAAATCGGGTGGGCACAGATACGCAGTATTTT. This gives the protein CASSLLNRVGTDTQYF.

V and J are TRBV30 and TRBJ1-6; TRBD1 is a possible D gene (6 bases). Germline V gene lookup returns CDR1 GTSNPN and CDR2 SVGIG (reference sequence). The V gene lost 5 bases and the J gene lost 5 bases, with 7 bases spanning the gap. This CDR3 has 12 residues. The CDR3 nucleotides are TGTGCCTGGGACAGGAATAATTCACCCCTCCACTTT. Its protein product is CAWDRNNSPLHF.

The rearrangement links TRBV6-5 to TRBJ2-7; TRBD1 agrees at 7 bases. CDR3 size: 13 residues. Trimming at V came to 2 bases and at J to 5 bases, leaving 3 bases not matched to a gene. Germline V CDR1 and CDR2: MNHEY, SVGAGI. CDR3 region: CASSYDRVNEQYF. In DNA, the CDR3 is TGTGCCAGCAGTTACGACAGGGTCAACGAGCAGTACTTC.

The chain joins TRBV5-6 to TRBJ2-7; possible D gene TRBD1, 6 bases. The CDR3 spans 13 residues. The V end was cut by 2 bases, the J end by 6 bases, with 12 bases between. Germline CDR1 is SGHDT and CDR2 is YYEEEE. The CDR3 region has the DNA TGTGCCAGCAGCTTCACAGGGTCTGGCGAGCAGTACTTC. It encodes CASSFTGSGEQYF.

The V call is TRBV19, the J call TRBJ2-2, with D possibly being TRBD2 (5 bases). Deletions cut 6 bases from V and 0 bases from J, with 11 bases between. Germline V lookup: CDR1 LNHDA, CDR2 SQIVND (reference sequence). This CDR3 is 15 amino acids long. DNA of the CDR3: TGTGCCAGTAGGCTGGACTGGACGAACACCGGGGAGCTGTTTTTT. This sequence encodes CASRLDWTNTGELFF.

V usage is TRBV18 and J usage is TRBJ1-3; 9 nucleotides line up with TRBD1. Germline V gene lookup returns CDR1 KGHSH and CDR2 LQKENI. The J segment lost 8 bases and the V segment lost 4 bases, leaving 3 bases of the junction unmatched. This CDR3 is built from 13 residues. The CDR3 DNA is TGTGCCAGCTCACTTCGACAGGGGGACACCATATATTTT. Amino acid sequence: CASSLRQGDTIYF.

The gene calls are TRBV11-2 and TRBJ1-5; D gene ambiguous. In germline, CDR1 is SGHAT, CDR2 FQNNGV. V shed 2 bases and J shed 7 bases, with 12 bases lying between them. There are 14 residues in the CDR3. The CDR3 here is CASSLNGIGQPQHF. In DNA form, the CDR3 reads TGTGCCAGCAGCTTAAACGGGATCGGCCAGCCCCAGCATTTT. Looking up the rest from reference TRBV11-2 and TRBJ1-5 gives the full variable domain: EAGVAQSPRYKIIEKRQSVAFWCNPISGHATLYWYQQILGQGPKLLIQFQNNGVVDDSQLPKDRFSAERLKGVDSTLKIQPAKLEDSAVYLCASSLNGIGQPQHFGDGTRLSIL.

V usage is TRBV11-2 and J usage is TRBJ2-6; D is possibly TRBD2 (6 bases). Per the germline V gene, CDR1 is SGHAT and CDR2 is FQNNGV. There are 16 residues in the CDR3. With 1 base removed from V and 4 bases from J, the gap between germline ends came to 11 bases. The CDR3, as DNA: TGTGCCAGCAGCTTAGCGGGAGCTTCGGGGGCCAACGTCCTGACTTTC. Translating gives CASSLAGASGANVLTF.

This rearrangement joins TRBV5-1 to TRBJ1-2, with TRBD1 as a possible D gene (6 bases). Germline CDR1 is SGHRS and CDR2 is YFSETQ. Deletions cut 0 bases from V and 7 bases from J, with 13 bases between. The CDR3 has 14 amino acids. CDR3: CASSLEIQGTGYTF. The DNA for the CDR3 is TGCGCCAGCAGCTTGGAAATACAGGGAACTGGCTACACCTTC.

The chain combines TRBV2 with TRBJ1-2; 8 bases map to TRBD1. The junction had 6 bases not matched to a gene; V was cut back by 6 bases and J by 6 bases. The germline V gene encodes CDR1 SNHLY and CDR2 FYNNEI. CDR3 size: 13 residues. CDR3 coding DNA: TGTGCCAGCAGCGAGGACAGGGTAGATGGCTACACCTTC. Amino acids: CASSEDRVDGYTF.